Shown below are 21 T cell receptor beta chains from a single sample sequenced in a study of T cell repertoires in cytomegalovirus infection (dated by TCRdb to the late 2010s). Data came from an Illumina HiSeq 1500. TCRdb reprocessed the public reads (quality trimming at Q25 with fastp, clone calling with MiXCR) and kept in-frame beta chains. Each entry merges the rows of one CDR3 protein and shows their most common DNA and genes. The sample records under 150,000 distinct CDR3 sequences, roughly 31% of which are singletons. In total, the top ten clones hold about 40% of the sample. Antigens of these TCRs are unknown. The treatment or condition label, read with the paper, signifies: in vitro stimulation with specific CMV peptide epitopes to enrich CMV-specific T cells. The sequencing used CD8+ T cells from cultured PBMCs, collected from culture after CMV antigen stimulation. The source of these receptors is a human donor in good health (CMV status not recorded). Some clones in this sample may be carry-over from other donors' samples.

This rearrangement joins TRBV28 to TRBJ2-7; D might be TRBD1 (6 bases). CDR3 size: 13 residues. The ends were cut back, 5 bases at V and 7 bases at J, with 15 bases in the middle. Looked up from germline, CDR1 is MDHEN and CDR2 is SYDVKM. The CDR3 region has the DNA TGTGCCAGCAGTCCAGGCCAGGGGCCTGAGCAGTACTTC. This gives the protein CASSPGQGPEQYF.

This clonotype was counted between two and nine times. This chain links TRBV6-5 with TRBJ1-4; D gene uncertain. Deletions cut 2 bases from V and 8 bases from J, with 18 bases between. Germline CDR1 is MNHEY and CDR2 is SVGAGI. The CDR3 sequence is 16 residues long. Here the CDR3 reads CASSYVFISEVEKLFF. The CDR3 region has the DNA TGTGCCAGCAGTTACGTCTTTATTTCGGAAGTCGAAAAACTGTTTTTT.

V is TRBV4-1 and J is TRBJ2-1; either TRBD1 or TRBD2 may fit D (5 bases each). The ends were cut back, 0 bases at V and 9 bases at J, with 15 bases in the middle. CDR1 and CDR2 from the germline V gene are MGHRA and YSYEKL. The CDR3 runs 15 residues. The CDR3 region has the DNA TGCGCCAGCAGCCAAGAGGGGACCTCCGCCGGTGAGCAGTTCTTC. It translates to CASSQEGTSAGEQFF.

This clonotype was recorded a few times. The chain uses TRBV4-1 and TRBJ2-5; weak D call: TRBD1 (7 bases). Deletions cut 4 bases from V and 4 bases from J, with 13 bases between. Per germline, CDR1 MGHRA and CDR2 YSYEKL. The CDR3 is 14 amino acids. The CDR3 sequence: CASSLQGGGETQYF. CDR3 DNA: TGCGCCAGCAGCCTCCAGGGGGGAGGAGAGACCCAGTACTTC.

J is TRBJ2-7 and V is TRBV6-5, with D uncertain. Germline V gives CDR1 MNHEY, CDR2 SVGAGI. The V end lost 0 bases, the J end lost 5 bases, and 11 bases lay between the germline ends. This CDR3 region has 14 residues. CDR3 DNA: TGTGCCAGCAGTTACTCGTACGAGGTCCACGAGCAGTACTTC. Translating it yields CASSYSYEVHEQYF.

This clonotype was seen a few times. This sequence joins TRBV6-6 and TRBJ2-7, with TRBD2 matching 9 bases. This CDR3 has 15 amino acids. Germline CDR1 reads MNHNY; CDR2 reads SVGAGI (reference sequence). V lost 6 bases and J lost 4; bases outside the gene matches: 10. The CDR3 loop reads CASRGGVAGEYEQYF. DNA for the CDR3: TGTGCCAGCAGGGGGGGTGTAGCGGGGGAATACGAGCAGTACTTC.

The chain carries TRBV10-3 and TRBJ1-1, with 7 bases identical to TRBD1. From germline, CDR1 is ENHRY and CDR2 SYGVKD. V trimming: 9 bases; J trimming: 3 bases; junction bases outside the gene matches: 13. The CDR3 totals 15 residues. CDR3 sequence (DNA): TGTGCCATAGGAAAGACAGGGAACTTGGACACTGAAGCTTTCTTT. It is translated as CAIGKTGNLDTEAFF.

V and J are TRBV4-1 and TRBJ2-3, with TRBD1 matching over 9 bases. The trim removed 4 bases at V and 6 bases at J, leaving 5 bases unmatched. The CDR3 consists of 14 residues. Germline V gives CDR1 MGHRA, CDR2 YSYEKL. In DNA form, the CDR3 reads TGCGCCAGCAGCCCCGGGACAGGGTCGGATACGCAGTATTTT. This gives the protein CASSPGTGSDTQYF.

This clonotype was seen at least ten times. The chain links TRBV7-2 to TRBJ2-1; TRBD2 aligns across 8 bases. Germline-derived CDR1 and CDR2 are SGHTA and FQGNSA. CDR3 size: 15 residues. J lost 7 bases, V lost 3 bases, and 8 bases had no gene match. CDR3 coding DNA: TGTGCCAGCAGCTTTTCTAGCGGGCGAGATAATGAGCAGTTCTTC. It is translated as CASSFSSGRDNEQFF.

This clonotype showed up just a few times. The genes are TRBV5-6 and TRBJ2-3, with a possible D match to TRBD1 (5 bases). Trimming shortened V by 1 base and J by 4 bases, and 13 bases separated the two germline ends. In germline, CDR1 is SGHDT, CDR2 YYEEEE. The CDR3 has 15 residues. The DNA of the CDR3 is TGTGCCAGCAGCTTGAGGGGCAGGGCCGCAGATACGCAGTATTTT. It specifies CASSLRGRAADTQYF.

V gene TRBV4-3 combines with J gene TRBJ2-1; TRBD1 is a possible D gene (6 bases). V shed 2 bases and J shed 8 bases, with 19 bases lying between them. The CDR3 sequence is 16 residues long. The germline CDR1 and CDR2 sequences are LGHNA and YSLEER. This CDR3 reads CASSQLKGVGSDEQFF. CDR3 coding DNA: TGCGCCAGCAGCCAACTCAAGGGGGTGGGCAGCGATGAGCAGTTCTTC.

This clonotype has at least ten counts. CDR3 region: CASSLGAYGGETQYF. The CDR3 region has the DNA TGTGCCAGCAGCTTAGGTGCATACGGGGGAGAGACCCAGTACTTC. The chain joins TRBV7-2 to TRBJ2-5, with D perhaps TRBD2 (6 bases). The CDR3 covers 15 residues. V lost 1 base to trimming and J lost 4 bases, with 13 bases between them. In germline, CDR1 is SGHTA, CDR2 FQGNSA.

The table lists this clonotype with a few counts. This rearrangement joins TRBV5-6 to TRBJ1-1; 7 nucleotides agree with TRBD1. V was pared by 4 bases and J by 0 bases, with 6 bases of the junction left unmatched. CDR1 and CDR2 from the germline V gene are SGHDT and YYEEEE. The CDR3 contains 15 residues. The CDR3 sequence: CASSPITGVNTEAFF. In DNA form, the CDR3 reads TGTGCCAGCAGCCCCATAACAGGGGTGAACACTGAAGCTTTCTTT.

J is TRBJ2-7 and V is TRBV4-3; tentatively, D is TRBD2 (7 bases). The CDR3 covers 16 residues. The germline V gene encodes CDR1 LGHNA and CDR2 YSLEER. V was pared by 0 bases and J by 2 bases, with 14 bases between. The CDR3 DNA reads TGCGCCAGCAGCCAAGAAAGAACGGGGGGCCCCTACGAGCAGTACTTC. Translated, it gives CASSQERTGGPYEQYF.

This clonotype was seen ten or more times. The V call is TRBV7-6, the J call TRBJ1-4; tentative D call: TRBD1 (6 bases). V was trimmed by 4 bases and J by 5 bases, leaving 17 bases between them. This CDR3 is 16 amino acids long. CDR1 is SGHVS and CDR2 is FNYEAQ in the germline V gene. The CDR3 is CASSSTGAGANEKLFF. The CDR3 DNA reads TGTGCCAGCAGCTCCACCGGGGCGGGGGCGAATGAAAAACTGTTTTTT. Variable domain in full (rest from reference TRBV7-6 and TRBJ1-4): GAGVSQSPRYKVTKRGQDVALRCDPISGHVSLYWYRQALGQGPEFLTYFNYEAQQDKSGLPNDRFSAERPEGSISTLTIQRTEQRDSAMYRCASSSTGAGANEKLFFGSGTQLSVL.

This clonotype came up a few times. This chain uses TRBV11-2 with TRBJ2-5, with D possibly TRBD1 on 5 matching bases. V lost 5 bases and J lost 9, with 16 bases in between. The CDR3 has 13 amino acids. Germline V gene sequence: CDR1 SGHAT, CDR2 FQNNGV. The CDR3 nucleotides are TGTGCCAGCAGCCAATCAGGGAACCCGGCCCAGTACTTC. Amino acid sequence: CASSQSGNPAQYF.

This clonotype was picked up a small number of times. The chain carries TRBV7-9 and TRBJ2-5; D is undetermined. The V gene lost 5 bases and the J gene lost 4 bases, with 11 bases spanning the gap. Germline CDR1 SEHNR, CDR2 FQNEAQ (reference sequence). The CDR3 totals 13 residues. CDR3 DNA sequence: TGTGCCAGCAGCCCAAAAGGGCCAGAGACCCAGTACTTC. Its protein product is CASSPKGPETQYF.

The rearrangement links TRBV10-3 to TRBJ2-4; D is possibly TRBD1 or TRBD2 (7 bases each). There are 16 residues in the CDR3. Trimming stripped 4 bases from V and 4 bases from J, with 17 bases between. In germline, CDR1 is ENHRY, CDR2 SYGVKD. CDR3 loop: CAISGGGAGGKNIQYF. The CDR3 DNA is TGTGCCATCAGTGGGGGGGGGGCAGGGGGGAAAAACATTCAGTACTTC.

In this sample, this clonotype turned up a few times. The CDR3 is CASSLSAGWTNTEAFF. CDR3 DNA sequence: TGTGCCAGCAGTTTATCTGCAGGGTGGACGAACACTGAAGCTTTCTTT. The chain joins TRBV28 to TRBJ1-1, with D perhaps TRBD1 (5 bases). V was shortened by 1 base and J by 1 base, with 13 bases between the two germline ends. Per germline, CDR1 MDHEN and CDR2 SYDVKM. The CDR3 extends over 16 amino acids.

In its sample, this clonotype was seen a few times. V gene TRBV6-4 combines with J gene TRBJ2-3, with 10 bases fitting TRBD2. The CDR3 runs to 16 residues. Germline V lookup: CDR1 MRHNA, CDR2 SNTAGT. V gave up 6 bases and J gave up 1 base; unmatched junction bases: 7. The CDR3 region has the DNA TGTGCCAGCAGCCCGGGGCTAGCGGGGGGCACAGATACGCAGTATTTT. Encoded protein: CASSPGLAGGTDTQYF.

This clonotype has only a few counts. The gene calls are TRBV28 and TRBJ2-1; weak D call: TRBD1 (7 bases). Between the trimmed V and J ends, which lost 11 bases and 10 bases, there was a span of 15 bases. CDR1 is MDHEN and CDR2 is SYDVKM in the germline V gene. The CDR3 is 11 residues long. The CDR3 DNA follows: TGTGCCCTGTCTCAGGGGGGAGAGCAGTTCTTC. Its translation: CALSQGGEQFF.